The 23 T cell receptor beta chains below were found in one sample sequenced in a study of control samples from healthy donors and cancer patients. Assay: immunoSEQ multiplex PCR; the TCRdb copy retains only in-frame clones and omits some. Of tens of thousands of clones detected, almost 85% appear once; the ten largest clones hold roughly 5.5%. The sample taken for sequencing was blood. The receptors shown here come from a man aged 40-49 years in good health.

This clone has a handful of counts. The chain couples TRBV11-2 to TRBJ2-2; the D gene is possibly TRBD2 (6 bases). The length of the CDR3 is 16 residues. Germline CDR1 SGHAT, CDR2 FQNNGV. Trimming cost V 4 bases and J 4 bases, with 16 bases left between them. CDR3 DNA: TGTGCCAGCAGCTCTAGGTCAAACGGGGGCACCGGGGAGCTGTTTTTT. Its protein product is CASSSRSNGGTGELFF.

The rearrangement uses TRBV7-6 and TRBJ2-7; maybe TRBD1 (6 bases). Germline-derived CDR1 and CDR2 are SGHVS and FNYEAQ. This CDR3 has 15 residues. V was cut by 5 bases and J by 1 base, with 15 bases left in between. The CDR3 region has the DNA TGTGCCAGCAGCATAAACACAGGGCCGTCCTACGAGCAGTACTTC. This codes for CASSINTGPSYEQYF. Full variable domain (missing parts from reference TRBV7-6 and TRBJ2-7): GAGVSQSPRYKVTKRGQDVALRCDPISGHVSLYWYRQALGQGPEFLTYFNYEAQQDKSGLPNDRFSAERPEGSISTLTIQRTEQRDSAMYRCASSINTGPSYEQYFGPGTRLTVT.

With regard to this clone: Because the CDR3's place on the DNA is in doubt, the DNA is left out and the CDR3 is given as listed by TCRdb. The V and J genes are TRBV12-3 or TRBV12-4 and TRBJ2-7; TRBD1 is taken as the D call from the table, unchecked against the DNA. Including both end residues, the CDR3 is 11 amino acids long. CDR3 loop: CASSFGSGSYF.

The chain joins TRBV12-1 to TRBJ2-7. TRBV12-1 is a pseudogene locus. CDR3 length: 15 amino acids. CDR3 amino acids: CASRTPGPSPREQYF. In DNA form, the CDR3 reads TGTGCCAGCAGGACACCGGGACCAAGCCCGCGCGAGCAGTACTTC.

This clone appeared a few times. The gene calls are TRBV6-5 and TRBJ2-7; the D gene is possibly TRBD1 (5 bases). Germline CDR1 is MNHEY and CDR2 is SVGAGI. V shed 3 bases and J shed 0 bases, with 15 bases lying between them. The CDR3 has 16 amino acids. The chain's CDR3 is CASSYNLADSSYEQYF. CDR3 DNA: TGTGCCAGCAGTTATAATTTGGCAGACAGCTCCTACGAGCAGTACTTC.

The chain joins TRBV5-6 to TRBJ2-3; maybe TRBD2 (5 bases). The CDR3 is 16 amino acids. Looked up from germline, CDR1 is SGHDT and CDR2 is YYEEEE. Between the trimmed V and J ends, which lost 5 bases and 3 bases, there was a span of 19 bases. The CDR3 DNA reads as TGTGCCAGCAGTGGGATAGGAGAGGGCCCTACAGATACGCAGTATTTT. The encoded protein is CASSGIGEGPTDTQYF.

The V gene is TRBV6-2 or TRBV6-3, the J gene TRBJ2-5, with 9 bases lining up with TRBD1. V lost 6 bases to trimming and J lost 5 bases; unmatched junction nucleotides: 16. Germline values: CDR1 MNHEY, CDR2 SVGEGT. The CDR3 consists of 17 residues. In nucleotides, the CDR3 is TGTGCCAGCAGCGAGGTCCCGGGACAGGGAGGCGGGGAGACCCAGTACTTC. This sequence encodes CASSEVPGQGGGETQYF.

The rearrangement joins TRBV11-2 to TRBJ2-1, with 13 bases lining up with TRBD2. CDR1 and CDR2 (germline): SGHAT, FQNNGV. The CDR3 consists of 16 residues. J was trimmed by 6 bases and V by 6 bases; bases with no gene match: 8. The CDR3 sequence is CASRGSGTSGINEQFF. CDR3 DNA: TGTGCCAGCAGGGGGTCCGGGACTAGCGGGATCAATGAGCAGTTCTTC.

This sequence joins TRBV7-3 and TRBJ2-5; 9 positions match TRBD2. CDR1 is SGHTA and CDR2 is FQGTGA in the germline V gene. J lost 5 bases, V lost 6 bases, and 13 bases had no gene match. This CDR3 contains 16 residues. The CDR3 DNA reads TGTGCCAGCAGTCTAACTAGCGGGCTCGTGTCGGAGACCCAGTACTTC. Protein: CASSLTSGLVSETQYF.

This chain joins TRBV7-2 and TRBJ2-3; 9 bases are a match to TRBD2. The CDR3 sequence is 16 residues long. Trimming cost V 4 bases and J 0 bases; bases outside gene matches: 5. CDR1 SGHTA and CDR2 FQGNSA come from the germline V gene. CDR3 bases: TGTGCCAGCAGCTCCCGACTAGCGGCAAGCACAGATACGCAGTATTTT. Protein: CASSSRLAASTDTQYF.

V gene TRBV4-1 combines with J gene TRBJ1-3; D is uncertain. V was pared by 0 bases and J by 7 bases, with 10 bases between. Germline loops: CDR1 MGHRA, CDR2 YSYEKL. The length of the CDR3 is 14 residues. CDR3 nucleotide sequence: TGCGCCAGCAGCCAAGATCACGGAAGGAACACCATATATTTT. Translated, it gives CASSQDHGRNTIYF.

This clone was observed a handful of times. CDR3 protein: CASSLSLAGVKNIQYF. The DNA of the CDR3 is TGTGCCAGCAGCTTGAGCCTAGCGGGAGTCAAAAACATTCAGTACTTC. The chain employs TRBV5-4 and TRBJ2-4; the match to TRBD2 covers 10 bases. Germline CDR1 SGHNT, CDR2 YYREEE (reference sequence). With 1 base clipped from V and 3 bases from J, the junction kept 4 bases outside the gene matches. The CDR3 sequence is 16 residues long.

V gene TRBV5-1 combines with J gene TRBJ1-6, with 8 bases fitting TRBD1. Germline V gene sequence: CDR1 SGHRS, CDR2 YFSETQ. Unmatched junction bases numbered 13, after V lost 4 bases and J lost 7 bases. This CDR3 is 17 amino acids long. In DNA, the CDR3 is TGCGCCAGCAGCCCCGACACCCCGCAGGGGGCAAATTCACCCCTCCACTTT. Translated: CASSPDTPQGANSPLHF.

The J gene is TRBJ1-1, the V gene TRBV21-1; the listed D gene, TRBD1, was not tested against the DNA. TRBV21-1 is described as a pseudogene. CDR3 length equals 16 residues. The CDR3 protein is CASSKSWQGADTEAFF. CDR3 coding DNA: TGTGCCAGCAGCAAAAGTTGGCAGGGGGCGGACACTGAAGCTTTCTTT.

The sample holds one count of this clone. CDR3 sequence: CSAGTSYGYTF. CDR3 DNA sequence: TGCAGTGCTGGGACGAGCTATGGCTACACCTTC. The genes are TRBV20-1 and TRBJ1-2, with a weak D call TRBD1 (5 bases). V lost 5 bases and J lost 4, with 8 bases in between. CDR1 is DFQATT and CDR2 is SNEGSKA in the germline V gene (reference sequence). The CDR3 runs to 11 residues.

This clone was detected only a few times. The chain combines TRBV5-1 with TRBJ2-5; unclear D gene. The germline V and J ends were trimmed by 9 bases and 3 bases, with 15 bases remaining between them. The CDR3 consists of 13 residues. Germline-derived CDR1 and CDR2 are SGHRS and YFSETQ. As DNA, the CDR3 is TGCGCCACCAAGATTGACCGGGAAGAGACCCAGTACTTC. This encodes CATKIDREETQYF.

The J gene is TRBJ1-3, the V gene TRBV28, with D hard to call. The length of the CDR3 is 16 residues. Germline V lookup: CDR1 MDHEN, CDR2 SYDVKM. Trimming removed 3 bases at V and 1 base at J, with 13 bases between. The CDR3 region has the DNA TGTGCCAGCAGTTTTATCGGGGATAGATCTGGAAACACCATATATTTT. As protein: CASSFIGDRSGNTIYF.

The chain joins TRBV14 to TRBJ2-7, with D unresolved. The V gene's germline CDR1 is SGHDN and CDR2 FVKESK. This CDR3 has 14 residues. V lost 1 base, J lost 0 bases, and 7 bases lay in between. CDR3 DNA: TGTGCCAGCAGCCAAGTACATCTCTCCTACGAGCAGTACTTC. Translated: CASSQVHLSYEQYF.

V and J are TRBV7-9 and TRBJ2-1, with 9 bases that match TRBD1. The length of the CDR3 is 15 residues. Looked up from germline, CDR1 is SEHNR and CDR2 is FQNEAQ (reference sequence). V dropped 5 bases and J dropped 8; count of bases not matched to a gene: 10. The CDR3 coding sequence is TGTGCCAGCAGCACGGGACAGGGTATATTGGATGAGCAGTTCTTC. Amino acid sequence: CASSTGQGILDEQFF.

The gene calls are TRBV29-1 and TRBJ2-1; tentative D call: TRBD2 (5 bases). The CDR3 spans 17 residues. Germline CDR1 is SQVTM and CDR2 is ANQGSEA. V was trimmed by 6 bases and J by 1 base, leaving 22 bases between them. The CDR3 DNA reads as TGCAGCGTCACACACTACCCGGGAACCCAATCCTACAATGAGCAGTTCTTC. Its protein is CSVTHYPGTQSYNEQFF.

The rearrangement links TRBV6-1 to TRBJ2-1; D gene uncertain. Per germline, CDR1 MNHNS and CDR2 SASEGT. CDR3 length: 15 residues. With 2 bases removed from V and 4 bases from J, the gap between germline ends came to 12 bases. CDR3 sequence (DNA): TGTGCCAGCAGTGAACCCCTTCGAATATACAATGAGCAGTTCTTC. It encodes CASSEPLRIYNEQFF.

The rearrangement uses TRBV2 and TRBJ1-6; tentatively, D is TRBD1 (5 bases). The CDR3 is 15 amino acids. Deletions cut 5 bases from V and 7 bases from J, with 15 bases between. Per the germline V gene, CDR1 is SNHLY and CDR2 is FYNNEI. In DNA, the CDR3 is TGTGCCAGCAGTCCAGGGACTACGGAGAATTCACCCCTCCACTTT. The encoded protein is CASSPGTTENSPLHF.

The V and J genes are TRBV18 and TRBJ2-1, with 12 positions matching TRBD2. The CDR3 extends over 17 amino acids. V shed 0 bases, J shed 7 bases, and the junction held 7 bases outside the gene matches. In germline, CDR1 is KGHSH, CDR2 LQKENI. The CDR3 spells CASSPPPSGRAGNEQFF. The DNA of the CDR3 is TGTGCCAGCTCACCACCGCCTAGCGGGAGGGCCGGGAATGAGCAGTTCTTC.